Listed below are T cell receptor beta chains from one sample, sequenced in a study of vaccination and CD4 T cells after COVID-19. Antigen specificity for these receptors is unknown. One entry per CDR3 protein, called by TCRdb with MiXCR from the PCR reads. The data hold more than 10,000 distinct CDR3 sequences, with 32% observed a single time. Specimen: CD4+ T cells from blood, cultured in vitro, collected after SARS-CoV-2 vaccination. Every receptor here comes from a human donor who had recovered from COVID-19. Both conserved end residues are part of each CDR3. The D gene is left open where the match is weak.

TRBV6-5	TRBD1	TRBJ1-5	CASSFRQGGQPQHF
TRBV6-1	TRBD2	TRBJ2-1	CASSPLAGGVEQFF
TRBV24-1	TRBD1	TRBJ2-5	CATSDPQGAGETQYF
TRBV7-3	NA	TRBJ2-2	CASSLGPVRTGELFF
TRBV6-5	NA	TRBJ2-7	CASSYKGGKVQYF
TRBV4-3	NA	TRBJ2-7	CASSQAPRSGFYEQYF
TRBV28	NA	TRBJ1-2	CASSPTGPPKANYGYTF
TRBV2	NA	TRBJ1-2	CANPIGNQEGYTF
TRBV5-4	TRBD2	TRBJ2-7	CASSLEASGRDEQYF
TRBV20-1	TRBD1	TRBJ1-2	CSARAGRDRGNYGYTF
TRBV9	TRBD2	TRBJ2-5	CASSGTSRETQYF
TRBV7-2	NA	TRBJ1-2	CASSLAAGPGGGYTF
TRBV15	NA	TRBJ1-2	CATSRVLGGDYGYTF
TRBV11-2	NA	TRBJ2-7	CASSLVTLRARSYEQYF
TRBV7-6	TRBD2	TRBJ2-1	CASSLLTSGRAFPHEQFF
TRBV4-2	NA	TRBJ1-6	CASSQTVVGNSPLHF
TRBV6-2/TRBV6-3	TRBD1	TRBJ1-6	CASSYSTGGNSPLHF
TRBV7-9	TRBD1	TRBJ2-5	CASSLTGGQETQYF
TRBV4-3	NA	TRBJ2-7	CASSQGRGATYEQYF
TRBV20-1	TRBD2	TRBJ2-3	CSARDAFPPSGRATDTQYF
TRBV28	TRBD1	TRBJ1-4	CATNRGRNEKLFF
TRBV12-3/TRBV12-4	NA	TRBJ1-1	CASKIGREAFF
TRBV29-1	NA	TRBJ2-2	CSVRDTYANTGELFF
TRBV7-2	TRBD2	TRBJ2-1	CASSRYSGIYNEQFF
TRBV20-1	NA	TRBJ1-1	CSALGTLGTEAFF
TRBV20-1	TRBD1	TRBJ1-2	CSARATGTGIYGYTF
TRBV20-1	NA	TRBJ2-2	CSARTHIRELFF
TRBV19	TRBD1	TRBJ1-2	CASSPPGTGAYGYTF
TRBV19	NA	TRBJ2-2	CAIRRPRTGELFF
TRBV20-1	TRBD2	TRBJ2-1	CSAPPSGLYNEQFF
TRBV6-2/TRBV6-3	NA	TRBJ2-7	CASTNQTSMYLCASRERHPYVQYF
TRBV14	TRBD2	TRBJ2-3	CASSQEHGAGVIDTQYF
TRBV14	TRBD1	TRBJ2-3	CASSRQGAIADTQYF
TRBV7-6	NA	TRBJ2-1	CASSALNEQFF
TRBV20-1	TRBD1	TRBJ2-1	CSARDEVTGSYNEQFF
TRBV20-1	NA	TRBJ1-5	CSARGGGQSPNQPQHF
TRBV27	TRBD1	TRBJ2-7	CASSWAGGGEQYF
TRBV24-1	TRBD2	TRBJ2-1	CATSDRLAGSSYNEQFF
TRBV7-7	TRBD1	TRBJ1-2	CASSLVSGQGFGYTF